The 18 T cell receptor beta chains below all came from one sample that was sequenced in a study of shared clonotypes between healthy human individuals. Sequencing used immunoSEQ multiplex PCR; TCRdb keeps in-frame clones, though not all of them. The sample shows some 510,000 clones, 79% of them seen only once. The specimen was PBMCs. Receptors originate from a woman aged 40 to 50 in good health. Some clones in this sample may be carry-over from other donors' samples.

The sample holds a few counts of this clone. This rearrangement joins TRBV19 to TRBJ1-1, with D unresolved. This CDR3 is 15 amino acids long. Germline lookup yields CDR1 LNHDA and CDR2 SQIVND (reference sequence). V was shortened by 5 bases and J by 0 bases, with 13 bases between the two germline ends. In nucleotides, the CDR3 is TGTGCCAGTAGTTCCGGAAGGGCGGTGAACACTGAAGCTTTCTTT. Translating gives CASSSGRAVNTEAFF.

V gene TRBV5-1 combines with J gene TRBJ2-6; no clear D. The CDR3 is 16 amino acids. Germline V gene sequence: CDR1 SGHRS, CDR2 YFSETQ. Deletions cut 0 bases from V and 0 bases from J, with 7 bases between. The CDR3 region has the DNA TGCGCCAGCAGCTTGGGGCAGGTCTCTGGGGCCAACGTCCTGACTTTC. Translation gives CASSLGQVSGANVLTF.

The CDR3 DNA sequence: TGTGCCAGCTCACCAGGGACAGACCGCAATCAGCCCCAGCATTTT. Residues: CASSPGTDRNQPQHF. This rearrangement joins TRBV18 to TRBJ1-5, with 7 bases lining up with TRBD1. J was trimmed by 2 bases and V by 2 bases; bases with no gene match: 3. Germline V gives CDR1 KGHSH, CDR2 LQKENI. This CDR3 contains 15 residues.

The genes are TRBV11-1 and TRBJ1-1, with a weak D call TRBD1 (5 bases). Germline CDR1 is SGHAT and CDR2 is FQDESV (reference sequence). The length of the CDR3 is 16 residues. V was cut by 0 bases and J by 1 base, with 12 bases left in between. The CDR3 sequence: CASSLARGARNTEAFF. CDR3 sequence (DNA): TGTGCCAGCAGCTTAGCGCGTGGGGCACGGAACACTGAAGCTTTCTTT.

The CDR3 DNA is TGTGCCAGCAGCCCCGACAGGGTAGGAAACACCATATATTTT. This sequence encodes CASSPDRVGNTIYF. The rearrangement uses TRBV7-2 and TRBJ1-3, with 7 nucleotides matching TRBD1. This CDR3 comprises 14 residues. Germline V lookup: CDR1 SGHTA, CDR2 FQGNSA. V lost 5 bases and J lost 4; bases outside the gene matches: 5. Filled out from reference TRBV7-2 and TRBJ1-3, the complete variable domain reads GAGVSQSPSNKVTEKGKDVELRCDPISGHTALYWYRQSLGQGLEFLIYFQGNSAPDKSGLPSDRFSAERTGGSVSTLTIQRTQQEDSAVYLCASSPDRVGNTIYFGEGSWLTVV.

V and J are TRBV30 and TRBJ2-7; 7 positions match TRBD1. CDR3 length equals 13 residues. V trimming: 6 bases; J trimming: 3 bases; junction bases outside the gene matches: 8. Germline V gene sequence: CDR1 GTSNPN, CDR2 SVGIG (reference sequence). CDR3 protein: CACVNQGVYEQYF. For the CDR3, the DNA is TGTGCCTGCGTAAACCAGGGGGTCTACGAGCAGTACTTC.

V gene TRBV13 combines with J gene TRBJ2-7, with D perhaps matching TRBD1 or TRBD2 (6 bases each). This CDR3 has 16 amino acids. Trimming pared 6 bases from V and 2 bases from J, leaving 20 bases between. Germline lookup yields CDR1 PRHDT and CDR2 FYEKMQ (reference sequence). The CDR3 is CASRQFGGRPPYEQYF. The DNA for the CDR3 is TGTGCCAGCAGACAATTTGGGGGGCGACCCCCCTACGAGCAGTACTTC.

This clone occurred once. J is TRBJ2-7 and V is TRBV6-1, with unresolved D. The CDR3 consists of 13 residues. The V gene lost 2 bases and the J gene lost 0 bases, with 5 bases spanning the gap. Germline V gives CDR1 MNHNS, CDR2 SASEGT. CDR3 residues: CASSEFTSYEQYF. CDR3 DNA: TGTGCCAGCAGTGAATTTACCTCCTACGAGCAGTACTTC.

The chain carries TRBV11-2 and TRBJ2-5; no firm D call. V was pared by 1 base and J by 5 bases, with 5 bases between. This CDR3 spans 12 amino acids. Germline V CDR1 and CDR2: SGHAT, FQNNGV. As DNA, the CDR3 is TGTGCCAGCAGCTTAGCGGATGAGACCCAGTACTTC. This encodes CASSLADETQYF.

This chain uses TRBV7-3 with TRBJ2-2; TRBD2 matches at 7 bases. With 5 bases clipped from V and 3 bases from J, the junction kept 3 bases outside the gene matches. The CDR3 contains 14 residues. CDR1 and CDR2 (germline): SGHTA, FQGTGA. The CDR3 sequence: CASSQGGYTGELFF. CDR3 nucleotide sequence: TGTGCCAGCAGCCAGGGAGGGTACACCGGGGAGCTGTTTTTT.

The chain has TRBV10-1 and TRBJ2-3; D is unclear. The CDR3 totals 14 residues. V shed 4 bases and J shed 2 bases, with 10 bases lying between them. In germline, CDR1 is WNHNN, CDR2 SYGVQD (reference sequence). In DNA, the CDR3 is TGCGCCAGCAGTGTTCGGCTTACCACAGATACGCAGTATTTT. Encoded protein: CASSVRLTTDTQYF.

The chain carries TRBV7-2 and TRBJ2-7; the D is unclear. Germline values: CDR1 SGHTA, CDR2 FQGNSA. Trimming stripped 5 bases from V and 5 bases from J, with 16 bases between. The CDR3 sequence is 14 residues long. The CDR3 loop reads CASSPGRPRDEQYF. The CDR3 region has the DNA TGTGCCAGCAGCCCCGGTAGGCCCAGAGACGAGCAGTACTTC.

The rearrangement uses TRBV5-1 and TRBJ2-5; 7 bases line up with TRBD1. CDR3 length: 13 amino acids. Unmatched junction bases numbered 8, after V lost 7 bases and J lost 5 bases. The germline V gene has CDR1 SGHRS and CDR2 YFSETQ. This chain's CDR3 is CASSVTGQETQYF. CDR3 nucleotide sequence: TGCGCCAGCTCCGTGACAGGGCAGGAGACCCAGTACTTC.

The chain couples TRBV18 to TRBJ2-2; the match to TRBD2 covers 10 bases. This CDR3 contains 18 residues. V gave up 3 bases and J gave up 0 bases; unmatched junction bases: 7. Germline CDR1 reads KGHSH; CDR2 reads LQKENI. The chain's CDR3 is CASSPQSLAGANTGELFF. CDR3 sequence (DNA): TGTGCCAGCTCACCGCAATCCCTAGCGGGAGCGAACACCGGGGAGCTGTTTTTT.

For the CDR3, the DNA is TGTGCCAGCAGCTTGGATGGCAGAGTTAATACCAATGAGCAGTTCTTC. Residues: CASSLDGRVNTNEQFF. The V call is TRBV5-4, the J call TRBJ2-1; no clear D. Trimming pared 0 bases from V and 6 bases from J, leaving 16 bases between. Germline CDR1 SGHNT, CDR2 YYREEE (reference sequence). The CDR3 runs to 16 residues. Full variable domain (rest looked up from reference TRBV5-4 and TRBJ2-1): ETGVTQSPTHLIKTRGQQVTLRCSSQSGHNTVSWYQQALGQGPQFIFQYYREEENGRGNFPPRFSGLQFPNYSSELNVNALELDDSALYLCASSLDGRVNTNEQFFGPGTRLTVL.

The CDR3: CASSWGLAGEDTQYF. The CDR3 DNA follows: TGCGCCAGCAGCTGGGGACTAGCGGGGGAAGATACGCAGTATTTT. V gene TRBV5-1 combines with J gene TRBJ2-3; TRBD2 matches 14 bases. V trimming: 3 bases; J trimming: 5 bases; junction bases outside the gene matches: 2. The germline V gene has CDR1 SGHRS and CDR2 YFSETQ. The CDR3 is 15 residues long.

This clone was seen more than once but under ten times. This chain connects TRBV6-1 to TRBJ1-2, with D maybe TRBD1 (5 bases). V was cut by 1 base and J by 4 bases, with 13 bases left in between. This CDR3 spans 15 amino acids. Germline V gives CDR1 MNHNS, CDR2 SASEGT. As DNA, the CDR3 is TGTGCCAGCAGTGAAGATCCTGCGGGGGTCTATGGCTACACCTTC. This codes for CASSEDPAGVYGYTF.

The chain uses TRBV4-1 and TRBJ2-1; 12 bases agree with TRBD2. V dropped 4 bases and J dropped 7; count of bases not matched to a gene: 8. CDR3 length: 16 amino acids. Germline lookup yields CDR1 MGHRA and CDR2 YSYEKL. Here the CDR3 reads CASSRGAGTSGNEQFF. In DNA form, the CDR3 reads TGCGCCAGCAGCCGTGGGGCCGGGACTAGCGGGAATGAGCAGTTCTTC.